This T cell receptor (beta chain) originates from a study of T cell changes during pregnancy in multiple sclerosis. The J segment lost 4 bases and the V segment lost 0 bases, leaving 8 bases of the junction unmatched. The CDR3 length is 17 residues. Germline V gene lookup returns CDR1 LNHNV and CDR2 YYDKDF (reference sequence). Assay: immunoSEQ multiplex PCR; the TCRdb copy retains only in-frame clones and omits some. The profile shows about 50,000 clones, around 90% of them singletons. This clone has a handful of counts. The V and J genes are TRBV15 and TRBJ2-3; 9 bases fit TRBD2. The receptor comes from a female donor in good health, enrolled as a control in a pregnancy study. The starting material was peripheral blood, obtained after pregnancy. CDR3 bases: TGTGCCACCAGCAGAGATAGGGCGGGGGGGCCCGCAGATACGCAGTATTTT. Its translation is CATSRDRAGGPADTQYF.